The 10 T cell receptor beta chains listed next were all sequenced from one sample in a study of blood T cell repertoires in COVID-19 (dated by TCRdb to the early 2020s). Library method: the immunoSEQ multiplex PCR assay. Entries here come from immuneACCESS through TCRdb and include only in-frame sequences with V and J called. Some clones fail to appear in such tables; in the studies checked, an unresolved V gene covers under half of the shortfall, and the cause of the remainder is unknown. Counted in this sample were about 180,000 clones; roughly 82% of them appeared once. The ten largest clonotypes hold 8.4% of the sample. Sample: peripheral blood. The receptors originated from a woman in her seventies with acute or convalescent COVID-19.

The V call is TRBV4-2, the J call TRBJ2-3; 11 nucleotides line up with TRBD1. Looked up from germline, CDR1 is LGHNA and CDR2 is YNFKEQ. This CDR3 spans 21 amino acids. V was pared by 3 bases and J by 8 bases, with 25 bases of the junction left unmatched. The CDR3 DNA is TGTGCCAGCAGCCAGAAGAACCAACTAAGAGGACAGGGGGCGTTCAGTGGTACGCAGTATTTT. Its translation is CASSQKNQLRGQGAFSGTQYF.

This chain uses TRBV6-1 with TRBJ1-4, with TRBD1 as a possible D gene (5 bases). Germline V lookup: CDR1 MNHNS, CDR2 SASEGT. The V end was cut by 0 bases, the J end by 8 bases, with 10 bases between. This CDR3 region has 14 residues. For the CDR3, the DNA is TGTGCCAGCAGTGAAGCGCAGGGTTGGGAAAAACTGTTTTTT. Translating gives CASSEAQGWEKLFF.

The genes are TRBV6-2 or TRBV6-3 and TRBJ1-3; D is ambiguous. The CDR3 loop spans 15 amino acids. Germline V gene lookup returns CDR1 MNHEY and CDR2 SVGEGT. Trimming shortened V by 2 bases and J by 0 bases, and 8 bases separated the two germline ends. The CDR3 DNA reads TGTGCCAGCAGTTACCGCGGGAGCTCTGGAAACACCATATATTTT. Residues: CASSYRGSSGNTIYF.

The count of this clone is one. This rearrangement joins TRBV6-6 to TRBJ1-3; no clear D gene. This CDR3 comprises 14 residues. Germline loops: CDR1 MNHNY, CDR2 SVGAGI (reference sequence). The V and J ends lost 5 bases and 0 bases respectively, with 8 bases between them. The CDR3 here is CASSDQVSGNTIYF. CDR3 DNA sequence: TGTGCCAGCAGTGATCAGGTCTCTGGAAACACCATATATTTT.

This chain uses TRBV27 with TRBJ2-4, with a weak D call TRBD1 (6 bases). The germline V gene encodes CDR1 MNHEY and CDR2 SMNVEV (reference sequence). The CDR3 runs 18 residues. V dropped 3 bases and J dropped 1 base, with 19 bases sitting between them. As DNA, the CDR3 is TGTGCCAGCAGTTTCACTAGAACAGGGATTGCGGCCAAAAACATTCAGTACTTC. It encodes CASSFTRTGIAAKNIQYF.

This clone was detected a few times. The gene calls are TRBV3-1 (or the pseudogene TRBV3-2) and TRBJ1-2, with D tentatively TRBD1 (5 bases). Trimming took 0 bases from V and 7 from J, leaving 12 bases between them. CDR1 and CDR2 (germline): LGHDT, YNNKEL (reference sequence). The CDR3 extends over 14 amino acids. The DNA of the CDR3 is TGTGCCAGCAGCCAAGATGGGGGAGGTCGTGGCTACACCTTC. It translates to CASSQDGGGRGYTF.

V is TRBV5-4 and J is TRBJ1-3, with 11 positions matching TRBD1. Germline values: CDR1 SGHNT, CDR2 YYREEE (reference sequence). CDR3 length: 16 amino acids. Trimming cost V 5 bases and J 4 bases; bases outside gene matches: 8. The chain's CDR3 is CASSLGQGASGNTIYF. The DNA of the CDR3 is TGTGCCAGCAGTCTTGGACAGGGGGCCAGCGGAAACACCATATATTTT.

V is TRBV7-8 and J is TRBJ2-7, with D unresolved. The CDR3 loop spans 15 amino acids. Trimming took off 7 bases at V and 2 bases at J, with 18 bases between the two ends. Germline V lookup: CDR1 SGHVS, CDR2 FQNEAQ. CDR3 coding DNA: TGTGCCAGCACGGTCGGATCTGGGCAGCCCTACGAGCAGTACTTC. Residues: CASTVGSGQPYEQYF.

V is TRBV28 and J is TRBJ1-5, with D hard to call. The germline CDR1 and CDR2 sequences are MDHEN and SYDVKM. The CDR3 is 15 residues long. V was pared by 2 bases and J by 0 bases, with 8 bases between. The CDR3 sequence: CASSLRRDSNQPQHF. For the CDR3, the DNA is TGTGCCAGCAGTTTAAGGAGGGATAGCAATCAGCCCCAGCATTTT.

The chain employs TRBV7-9 and TRBJ2-1, with TRBD2 identical over 13 bases. The V and J ends lost 5 bases and 3 bases, in that order; junction bases with no gene match: 16. Germline CDR1 SEHNR, CDR2 FQNEAQ (reference sequence). The CDR3 spans 20 residues. The CDR3 region is CASSTLTGFGTSGDYNEQFF. DNA for the CDR3: TGTGCCAGCAGCACGCTGACAGGGTTTGGGACTAGCGGGGACTACAATGAGCAGTTCTTC. The whole variable domain, remainder taken from reference TRBV7-9 and TRBJ2-1, is DTGVSQNPRHKITKRGQNVTFRCDPISEHNRLYWYRQTLGQGPEFLTYFQNEAQLEKSRLLSDRFSAERPKGSFSTLEIQRTEQGDSAMYLCASSTLTGFGTSGDYNEQFFGPGTRLTVL.